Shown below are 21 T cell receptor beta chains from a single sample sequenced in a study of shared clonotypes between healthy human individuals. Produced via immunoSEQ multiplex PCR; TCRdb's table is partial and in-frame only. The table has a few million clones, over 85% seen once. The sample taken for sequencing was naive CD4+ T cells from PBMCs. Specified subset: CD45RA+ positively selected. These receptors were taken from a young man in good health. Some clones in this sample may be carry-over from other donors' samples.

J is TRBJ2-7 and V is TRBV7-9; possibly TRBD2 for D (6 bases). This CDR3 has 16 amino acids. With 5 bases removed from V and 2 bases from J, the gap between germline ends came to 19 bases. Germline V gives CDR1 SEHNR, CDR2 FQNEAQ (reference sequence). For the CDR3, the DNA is TGTGCCAGCAGCAGTTTCGGGACGGGGGTTACCTACGAGCAGTACTTC. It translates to CASSSFGTGVTYEQYF.

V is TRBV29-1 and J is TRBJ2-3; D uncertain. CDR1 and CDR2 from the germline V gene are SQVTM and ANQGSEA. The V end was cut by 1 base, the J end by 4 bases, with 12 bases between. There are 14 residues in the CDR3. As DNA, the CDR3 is TGCAGCGTTGAAGTGAGCGTGCGTGCAGATACGCAGTATTTT. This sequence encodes CSVEVSVRADTQYF.

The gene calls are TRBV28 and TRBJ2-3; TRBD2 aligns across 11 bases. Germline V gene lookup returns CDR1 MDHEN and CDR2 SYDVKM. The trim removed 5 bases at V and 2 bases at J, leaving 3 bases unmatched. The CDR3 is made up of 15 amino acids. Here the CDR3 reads CASSTSGRDTDTQYF. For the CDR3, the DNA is TGTGCCAGCAGTACTAGCGGGAGAGACACAGATACGCAGTATTTT.

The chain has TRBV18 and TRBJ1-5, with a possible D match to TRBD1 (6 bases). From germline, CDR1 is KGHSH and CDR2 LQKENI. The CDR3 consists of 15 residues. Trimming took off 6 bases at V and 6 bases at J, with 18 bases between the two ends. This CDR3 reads CASSSSRGVVQPQHF. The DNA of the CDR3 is TGTGCCAGCTCTTCTTCCAGGGGAGTCGTTCAGCCCCAGCATTTT.

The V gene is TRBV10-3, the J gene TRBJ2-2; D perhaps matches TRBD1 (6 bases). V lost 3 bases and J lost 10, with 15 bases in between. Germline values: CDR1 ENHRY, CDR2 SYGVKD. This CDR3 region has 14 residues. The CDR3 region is CAISENPRGMELFF. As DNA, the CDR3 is TGTGCCATCAGTGAAAATCCCAGGGGAATGGAGCTGTTTTTT.

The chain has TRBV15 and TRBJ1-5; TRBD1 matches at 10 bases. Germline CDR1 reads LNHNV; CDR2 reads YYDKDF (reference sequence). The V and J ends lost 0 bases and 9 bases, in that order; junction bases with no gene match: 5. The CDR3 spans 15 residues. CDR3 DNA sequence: TGTGCCACCAGCAGAGACCGGGGACAGGGGCTGCCCCAGCATTTT. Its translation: CATSRDRGQGLPQHF.

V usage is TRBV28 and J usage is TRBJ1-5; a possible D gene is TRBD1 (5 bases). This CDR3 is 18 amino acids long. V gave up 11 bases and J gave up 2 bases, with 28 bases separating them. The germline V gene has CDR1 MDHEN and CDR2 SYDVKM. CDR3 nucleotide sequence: TGTGCCGTAATTAAAGTCCTGGGGCCTTCGGCAGGCAATCAGCCCCAGCATTTT. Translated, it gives CAVIKVLGPSAGNQPQHF.

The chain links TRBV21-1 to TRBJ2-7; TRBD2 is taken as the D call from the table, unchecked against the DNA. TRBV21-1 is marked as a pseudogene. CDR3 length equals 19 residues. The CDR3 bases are TGTGCCAGCAGCAGAAACGGACTAGCGGACTTGATAAGATGGGACGAGCAGTACTTC. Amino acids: CASSRNGLADLIRWDEQYF.

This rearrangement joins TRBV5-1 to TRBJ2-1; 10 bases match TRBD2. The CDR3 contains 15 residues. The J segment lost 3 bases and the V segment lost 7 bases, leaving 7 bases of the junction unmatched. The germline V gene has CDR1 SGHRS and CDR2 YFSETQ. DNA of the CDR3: TGCGCCAGCGCCCTAGCGGGAGTAGTCTACAATGAGCAGTTCTTC. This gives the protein CASALAGVVYNEQFF.

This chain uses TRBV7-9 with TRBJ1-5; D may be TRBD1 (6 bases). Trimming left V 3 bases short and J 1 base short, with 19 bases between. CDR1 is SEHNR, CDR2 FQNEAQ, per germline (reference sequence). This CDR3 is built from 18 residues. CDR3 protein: CASSLNPQGGRSNQPQHF. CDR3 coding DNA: TGTGCCAGCAGCTTGAACCCACAGGGAGGAAGAAGCAATCAGCCCCAGCATTTT. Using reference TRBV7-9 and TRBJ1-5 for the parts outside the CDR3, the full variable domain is DTGVSQNPRHKITKRGQNVTFRCDPISEHNRLYWYRQTLGQGPEFLTYFQNEAQLEKSRLLSDRFSAERPKGSFSTLEIQRTEQGDSAMYLCASSLNPQGGRSNQPQHFGDGTRLSIL.

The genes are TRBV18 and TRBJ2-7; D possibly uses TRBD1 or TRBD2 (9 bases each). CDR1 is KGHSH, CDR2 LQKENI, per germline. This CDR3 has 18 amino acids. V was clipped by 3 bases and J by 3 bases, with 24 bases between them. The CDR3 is CASSPAGQGSGSGYEQYF. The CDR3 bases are TGTGCCAGCTCACCCGCGGGACAGGGTAGCGGGAGTGGCTACGAGCAGTACTTC.

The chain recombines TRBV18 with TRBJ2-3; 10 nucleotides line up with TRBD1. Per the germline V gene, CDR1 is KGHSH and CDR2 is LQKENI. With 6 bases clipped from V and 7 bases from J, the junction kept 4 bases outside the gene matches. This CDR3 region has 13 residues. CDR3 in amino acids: CASSRQGANTQYF. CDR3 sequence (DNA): TGTGCCAGCTCGCGACAGGGGGCGAATACGCAGTATTTT.

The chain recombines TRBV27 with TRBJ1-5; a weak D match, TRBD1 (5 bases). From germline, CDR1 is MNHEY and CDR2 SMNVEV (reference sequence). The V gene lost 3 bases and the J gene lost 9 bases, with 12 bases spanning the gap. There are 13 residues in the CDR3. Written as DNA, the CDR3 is TGTGCCAGCAGTTTTGCGGGGGTAACGCCCCAGCATTTT. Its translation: CASSFAGVTPQHF.

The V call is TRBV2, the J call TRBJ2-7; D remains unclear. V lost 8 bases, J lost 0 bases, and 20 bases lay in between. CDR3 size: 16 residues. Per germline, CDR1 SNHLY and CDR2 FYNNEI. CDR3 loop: CASASKPTVPSYEQYF. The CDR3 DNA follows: TGTGCCAGCGCTTCTAAACCGACCGTGCCCTCCTACGAGCAGTACTTC.

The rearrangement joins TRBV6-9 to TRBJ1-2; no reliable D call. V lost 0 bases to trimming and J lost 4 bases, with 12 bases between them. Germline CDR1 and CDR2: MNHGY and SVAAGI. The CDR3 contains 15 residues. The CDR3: CASSYSMGGFYGYTF. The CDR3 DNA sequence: TGTGCCAGCAGTTATTCAATGGGAGGATTCTATGGCTACACCTTC.

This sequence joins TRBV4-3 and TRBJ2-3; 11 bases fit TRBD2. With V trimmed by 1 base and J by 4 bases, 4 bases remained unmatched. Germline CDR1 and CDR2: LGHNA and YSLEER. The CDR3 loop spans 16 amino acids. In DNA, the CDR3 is TGCGCCAGCAGCCAAGTAGCGGGAGGGAGGGCAGATACGCAGTATTTT. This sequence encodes CASSQVAGGRADTQYF.

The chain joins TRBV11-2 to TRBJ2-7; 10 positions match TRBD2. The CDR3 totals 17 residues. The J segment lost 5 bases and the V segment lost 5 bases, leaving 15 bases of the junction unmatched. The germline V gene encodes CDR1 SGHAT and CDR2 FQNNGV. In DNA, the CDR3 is TGTGCCAGCAGCCCCCCGAGGGGTAGCGGGAGGTTACACGAGCAGTACTTC. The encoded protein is CASSPPRGSGRLHEQYF.

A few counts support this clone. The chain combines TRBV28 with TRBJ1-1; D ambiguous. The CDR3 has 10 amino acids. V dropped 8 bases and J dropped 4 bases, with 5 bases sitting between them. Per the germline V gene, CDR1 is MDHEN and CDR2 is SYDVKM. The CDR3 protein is CASGITEAFF. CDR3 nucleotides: TGTGCCAGCGGAATCACTGAAGCTTTCTTT.

CDR3 protein: CASSPRESGETQYF. The CDR3 nucleotides are TGTGCCAGCAGCCCGCGGGAGTCGGGAGAGACCCAGTACTTC. The V and J genes are TRBV5-4 and TRBJ2-5; the match to TRBD2 covers 7 bases. The germline gives CDR1 SGHNT, CDR2 YYREEE (reference sequence). The ends lost 4 bases at V and 4 bases at J; junction bases unmatched: 7. This CDR3 is built from 14 residues.

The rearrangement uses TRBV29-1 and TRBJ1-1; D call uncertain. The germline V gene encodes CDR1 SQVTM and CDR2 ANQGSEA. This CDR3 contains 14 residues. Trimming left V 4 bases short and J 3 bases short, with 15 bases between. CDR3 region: CSVADPRAHTEAFF. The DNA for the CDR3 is TGCAGCGTTGCCGACCCACGGGCGCACACTGAAGCTTTCTTT.

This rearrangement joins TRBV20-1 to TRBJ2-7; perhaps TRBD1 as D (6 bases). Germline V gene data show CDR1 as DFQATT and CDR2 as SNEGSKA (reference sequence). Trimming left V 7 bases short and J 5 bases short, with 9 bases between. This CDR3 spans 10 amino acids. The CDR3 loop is CSGGLDEQYF. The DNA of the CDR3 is TGCAGTGGGGGGCTGGACGAGCAGTACTTC.